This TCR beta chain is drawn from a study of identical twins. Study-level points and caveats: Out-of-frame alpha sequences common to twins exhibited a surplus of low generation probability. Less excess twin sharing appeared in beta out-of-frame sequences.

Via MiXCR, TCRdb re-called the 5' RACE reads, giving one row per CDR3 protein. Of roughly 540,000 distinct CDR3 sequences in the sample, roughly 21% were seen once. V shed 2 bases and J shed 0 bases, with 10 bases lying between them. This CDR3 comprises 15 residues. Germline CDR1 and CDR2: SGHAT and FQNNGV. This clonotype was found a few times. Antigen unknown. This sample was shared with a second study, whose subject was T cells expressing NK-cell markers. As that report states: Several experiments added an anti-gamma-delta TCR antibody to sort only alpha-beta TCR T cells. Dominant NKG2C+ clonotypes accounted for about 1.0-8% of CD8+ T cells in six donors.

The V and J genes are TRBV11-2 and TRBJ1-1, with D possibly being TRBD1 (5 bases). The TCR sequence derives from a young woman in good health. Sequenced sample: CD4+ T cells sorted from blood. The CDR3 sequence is CASSLRGQMNTEAFF. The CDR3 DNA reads TGTGCCAGCAGCTTAAGGGGTCAAATGAACACTGAAGCTTTCTTT.